Below are 24 T cell receptor beta chains sequenced from a single sample in a study of blood T cell repertoires in COVID-19. Method: immunoSEQ multiplex PCR; TCRdb's copy keeps in-frame clones and lacks some. The repertoire includes approximately 150,000 clones, just under 90% of them detected once, and over 8.5% sits in the top ten. Sequencing was carried out using peripheral blood. Receptors were obtained from a woman aged 45-65 years with active or convalescent COVID-19.

This chain uses TRBV10-3 with TRBJ2-5; D not certain. CDR3 length: 16 residues. Germline V gene data show CDR1 as ENHRY and CDR2 as SYGVKD. Trimming shortened V by 2 bases and J by 5 bases, and 18 bases separated the two germline ends. The CDR3 coding sequence is TGTGCCATCAGTGAGCCCCCTGAAATTAGAACGGAGACCCAGTACTTC. The encoded protein is CAISEPPEIRTETQYF.

This clone came up once. The CDR3 DNA follows: TGTGCCAGCAGCCAGCAAGAGGGCGGAATACTCCCCAACTATGGCTACACCTTC. It encodes CASSQQEGGILPNYGYTF. This chain uses TRBV11-3 with TRBJ1-2; unclear D gene. This CDR3 has 18 residues. The V end lost 5 bases, the J end lost 2 bases, and 24 bases lay between the germline ends. Germline V CDR1 and CDR2: SGHNT, YENEEA.

The chain carries TRBV4-1 and TRBJ2-7; TRBD2 aligns across 12 bases. This CDR3 contains 17 residues. V trimming: 1 base; J trimming: 5 bases; junction bases outside the gene matches: 9. Germline assignment: CDR1 MGHRA and CDR2 YSYEKL. For the CDR3, the DNA is TGCGCCAGCAGCCAAGTTTCCGGACTAGCGGGAAACAACGAGCAGTACTTC. As protein: CASSQVSGLAGNNEQYF.

In DNA, the CDR3 is TGTGCCAGCAGTGAGGACAGGGGACGGCCACCCCTCCACTTT. Translating it yields CASSEDRGRPPLHF. The chain carries TRBV6-1 and TRBJ1-6, with TRBD1 identical over 9 bases. V shed 3 bases, J shed 11 bases, and the junction held 5 bases outside the gene matches. Germline CDR1 MNHNS, CDR2 SASEGT. This CDR3 has 14 residues.

This chain uses TRBV6-2 or TRBV6-3 with TRBJ2-7; a weak D match, TRBD1 (5 bases). CDR1 is MNHEY and CDR2 is SVGEGT in the germline V gene. Trimming stripped 6 bases from V and 0 bases from J, with 18 bases between. CDR3 length equals 16 residues. The CDR3 sequence is CASSRPPTVSSYEQYF. The CDR3, as DNA: TGTGCCAGCAGCCGCCCACCGACAGTGAGCTCCTACGAGCAGTACTTC.

The rearrangement joins TRBV7-9 to TRBJ2-3, with 11 nucleotides matching TRBD2. With 1 base clipped from V and 3 bases from J, the junction kept 6 bases outside the gene matches. This CDR3 has 17 amino acids. Looked up from germline, CDR1 is SEHNR and CDR2 is FQNEAQ (reference sequence). DNA of the CDR3: TGTGCCAGCAGCTTAGGGGTAGCGGGGGGGCAGACAGATACGCAGTATTTT. As protein: CASSLGVAGGQTDTQYF.

V and J are TRBV2 and TRBJ1-2; weak D call: TRBD1 (6 bases). Germline values: CDR1 SNHLY, CDR2 FYNNEI. Trimming left V 1 base short and J 7 bases short, with 10 bases between. This CDR3 contains 13 residues. CDR3 protein: CASSEVGGPGYTF. CDR3 nucleotides: TGTGCCAGCAGTGAAGTCGGGGGGCCTGGCTACACCTTC.

The chain joins TRBV21-1 to TRBJ1-5. TRBV21-1 is a documented pseudogene. The CDR3 is 17 amino acids. The CDR3 region has the DNA TGTGCCAGCAGGGGGAGACGCGGCCCATATAGCAATCAGCCCCAGCATTTT. It is translated as CASRGRRGPYSNQPQHF.

This chain connects TRBV7-2 to TRBJ2-1; D uncertain. The germline V gene has CDR1 SGHTA and CDR2 FQGNSA. With 3 bases removed from V and 0 bases from J, the gap between germline ends came to 9 bases. This CDR3 is 15 amino acids long. The CDR3 DNA reads as TGTGCCAGCAGCTTTAGAGCCTACTCCTACAATGAGCAGTTCTTC. This codes for CASSFRAYSYNEQFF.

CDR3 DNA: TGCGCCAGCATCCTGGGGACTAGCACAACAGATACGCAGTATTTT. This encodes CASILGTSTTDTQYF. The V call is TRBV5-1, the J call TRBJ2-3; the match to TRBD2 covers 9 bases. CDR1 SGHRS and CDR2 YFSETQ come from the germline V gene. The length of the CDR3 is 15 residues. The V and J ends lost 6 bases and 3 bases, in that order; junction bases with no gene match: 8.

The chain carries TRBV19 and TRBJ2-2; D is possibly TRBD1 (6 bases). Trimming took 5 bases from V and 6 from J, leaving 10 bases between them. CDR1 LNHDA and CDR2 SQIVND come from the germline V gene (reference sequence). The CDR3 runs 13 residues. CDR3 loop: CASSARTAGELFF. Here the CDR3 DNA reads TGTGCCAGTAGTGCCCGGACAGCCGGGGAGCTGTTTTTT.

The chain combines TRBV30 with TRBJ2-7; tentative D call: TRBD1 (7 bases). This CDR3 is 13 amino acids long. The V gene's germline CDR1 is GTSNPN and CDR2 SVGIG (reference sequence). Trimming shortened V by 8 bases and J by 2 bases, and 16 bases separated the two germline ends. The CDR3 DNA is TGTGCCGCGGGGACAGCCATACCCTACGAGCAGTACTTC. This translates into CAAGTAIPYEQYF.

The V gene is TRBV7-9, the J gene TRBJ1-1; TRBD1 matches at 8 bases. The CDR3 has 13 residues. CDR1 and CDR2 from the germline V gene are SEHNR and FQNEAQ (reference sequence). The V and J ends lost 9 bases and 1 base, in that order; junction bases with no gene match: 4. The CDR3 nucleotides are TGTGCCAGTAGGACAGGGAGGAACACTGAAGCTTTCTTT. It specifies CASRTGRNTEAFF.

This clone came up once. The CDR3 DNA follows: TGTGCCACCTCGCCAGGGGGCCGCAGCAATCAGCCCCAGCATTTT. This translates into CATSPGGRSNQPQHF. The V call is TRBV2, the J call TRBJ1-5; 8 bases fit TRBD1. The CDR3 runs to 15 residues. Per germline, CDR1 SNHLY and CDR2 FYNNEI. V was clipped by 10 bases and J by 1 base; unmatched bases: 9.

This rearrangement joins TRBV28 to TRBJ1-1; no clear D. Trimming shortened V by 3 bases and J by 4 bases, and 3 bases separated the two germline ends. Per germline, CDR1 MDHEN and CDR2 SYDVKM. The CDR3 is 11 residues long. The CDR3 nucleotides read TGTGCCAGCAGTTTTCTCACTGAAGCTTTCTTT. It yields the protein CASSFLTEAFF.

V gene TRBV28 combines with J gene TRBJ2-3, with 9 bases identical to TRBD2. This CDR3 is 16 amino acids long. Trimming cost V 3 bases and J 6 bases; bases outside gene matches: 10. Per the germline V gene, CDR1 is MDHEN and CDR2 is SYDVKM. In DNA, the CDR3 is TGTGCCAGCAGTTTTCCAATGGCGGGAGGGGGGGATACGCAGTATTTT. Its translation is CASSFPMAGGGDTQYF.

The J gene is TRBJ1-2, the V gene TRBV9; perhaps TRBD1 as D (5 bases). The CDR3 covers 16 residues. From germline, CDR1 is SGDLS and CDR2 YYNGEE. V lost 0 bases to trimming and J lost 4 bases, with 16 bases between them. In nucleotides, the CDR3 is TGTGCCAGCAGCGTAGAGCCCGGCGCGGGGGGCTATGGCTACACCTTC. Protein product: CASSVEPGAGGYGYTF. Based on the CDR3 plus reference TRBV9 and TRBJ1-2, the full variable domain is DSGVTQTPKHLITATGQRVTLRCSPRSGDLSVYWYQQSLDQGLQFLIQYYNGEERAKGNILERFSAQQFPDLHSELNLSSLELGDSALYFCASSVEPGAGGYGYTFGSGTRLTVV.

The chain uses TRBV29-1 and TRBJ2-3, with a tentative D call TRBD2 (5 bases). CDR1 and CDR2 from the germline V gene are SQVTM and ANQGSEA. The CDR3 is made up of 9 amino acids. Trimming shortened V by 7 bases and J by 11 bases, and 10 bases separated the two germline ends. CDR3 sequence reads: CSDFGEQYF. The CDR3 DNA is TGCAGCGACTTCGGGGAGCAGTATTTT.

The rearrangement links TRBV6-5 to TRBJ1-6; maybe TRBD1 (5 bases). CDR3 length: 16 amino acids. Trimming stripped 0 bases from V and 6 bases from J, with 12 bases between. From germline, CDR1 is MNHEY and CDR2 SVGAGI. In nucleotides, the CDR3 is TGTGCCAGCAGTTACTCCCAGCGGGGGACTAATTCACCCCTCCACTTT. Its translation is CASSYSQRGTNSPLHF.

V and J are TRBV5-5 and TRBJ1-6; 9 positions agree with TRBD1. V lost 2 bases to trimming and J lost 7 bases; unmatched junction nucleotides: 13. Germline CDR1 is SGHKS and CDR2 is YYEKEE (reference sequence). This CDR3 has 18 amino acids. DNA of the CDR3: TGTGCCAGCAGCTTAAACAGGGGGCCTATTATGCGAAATTCACCCCTCCACTTT. It codes for CASSLNRGPIMRNSPLHF. Together with reference TRBV5-5 and TRBJ1-6, the CDR3 gives the full variable domain: DAGVTQSPTHLIKTRGQQVTLRCSPISGHKSVSWYQQVLGQGPQFIFQYYEKEERGRGNFPDRFSARQFPNYSSELNVNALLLGDSALYLCASSLNRGPIMRNSPLHFGNGTRLTVT.

This clone has a handful of counts. This chain uses TRBV7-2 with TRBJ1-2; possibly TRBD1 for D (5 bases). Trimming stripped 2 bases from V and 5 bases from J, with 9 bases between. Germline V lookup: CDR1 SGHTA, CDR2 FQGNSA. This CDR3 has 13 amino acids. CDR3 sequence reads: CASSLPTVYGYTF. The CDR3 nucleotides read TGTGCCAGCAGCTTACCGACAGTGTATGGCTACACCTTC.

The chain links TRBV28 to TRBJ2-7; the D gene is possibly TRBD2 (5 bases). Germline CDR1 is MDHEN and CDR2 is SYDVKM. V lost 10 bases, J lost 2 bases, and 9 bases lay in between. CDR3 size: 11 residues. The CDR3, as DNA: TGTGCCACAAGGGAGACCTACGAGCAGTACTTC. The encoded protein is CATRETYEQYF.

This chain connects TRBV7-9 to TRBJ2-6; no reliable D call. Trimming removed 3 bases from V and 0 bases from J, with 12 bases in between. Germline CDR1 and CDR2: SEHNR and FQNEAQ (reference sequence). The CDR3 is 17 residues long. CDR3 sequence: CASSFSENLSGANVLTF. For the CDR3, the DNA is TGTGCCAGCAGCTTCAGCGAAAACCTCTCTGGGGCCAACGTCCTGACTTTC.

The gene calls are TRBV7-9 and TRBJ1-1; D is unclear. There are 12 residues in the CDR3. V lost 4 bases and J lost 11, with 14 bases in between. Germline V gene lookup returns CDR1 SEHNR and CDR2 FQNEAQ (reference sequence). The CDR3 DNA reads TGTGCCAGCAGCTCCCTGGCGGATTCGGCTTTCTTT. This sequence encodes CASSSLADSAFF.